Each of the 5 T cell receptor beta chains below was sequenced from the same sample in a study of T cells of healthy individuals. TCRdb processed the 5' RACE reads anew with MiXCR; each CDR3 protein has one entry. The sample yields fewer than 75,000 distinct CDR3 sequences, 16% seen once. These receptors all stem from a human donor in good health.

This chain uses TRBV7-9 with TRBJ2-7; D is perhaps TRBD2 (6 bases). The CDR3 is 18 residues long. Germline V gene sequence: CDR1 SEHNR, CDR2 FQNEAQ (reference sequence). V was shortened by 4 bases and J by 4 bases, with 26 bases between the two germline ends. In DNA form, the CDR3 reads TGTGCCAGCAGCTCACCCCGGGTAGCGGATCAGACGGCATACGAGCAGTACTTC. Translating it yields CASSSPRVADQTAYEQYF.

This clonotype was recorded many times. This chain uses TRBV4-3 with TRBJ2-2; 9 bases align to TRBD2. This CDR3 is built from 16 residues. Germline CDR1 LGHNA, CDR2 YSLEER. The V gene end was trimmed by 2 bases and the J gene end by 6 bases; junction bases not matched to a gene: 7. The CDR3 sequence is CASSQNSGSQAGELFF. The CDR3 DNA reads TGCGCCAGCAGCCAAAATAGCGGGAGCCAGGCCGGGGAGCTGTTTTTT.

This clonotype was observed many times. The chain couples TRBV5-1 to TRBJ2-3; 8 nucleotides align to TRBD2. V was pared by 3 bases and J by 4 bases, with 16 bases of the junction left unmatched. The CDR3 is made up of 18 amino acids. The germline V gene has CDR1 SGHRS and CDR2 YFSETQ. This CDR3 reads CASSWTRTGTRSSDTQYF. DNA of the CDR3: TGCGCCAGCAGCTGGACACGTACCGGGACTAGGTCGTCAGATACGCAGTATTTT.

A word on this clonotype: One junction end does not reproduce the germline sequence, and a read error may be involved. The J gene is TRBJ1-5, the V gene TRBV28; 9 bases map to TRBD1. CDR3 length: 14 residues. Looked up from germline, CDR1 is MDHEN and CDR2 is SYDVKM. CDR3 DNA: TGTGCCAGCAGGGGACAGGGAGGCAATCAGCCCCAGAATTTT. This translates into CASRGQGGNQPQNF.

This clonotype has at least ten counts. The chain couples TRBV5-4 to TRBJ1-2; TRBD1 aligns across 7 bases. CDR1 and CDR2 from the germline V gene are SGHNT and YYREEE (reference sequence). The length of the CDR3 is 15 residues. J gave up 0 bases and V 4 bases, and 6 bases lay outside the gene matches. The CDR3 spells CASSNPGTANYGYTF. CDR3 nucleotide sequence: TGTGCCAGCAGCAACCCAGGGACAGCTAACTATGGCTACACCTTC.